Presented here are 29 T cell receptor beta chains from one specimen sequenced in a study of control samples from healthy donors and cancer patients. Repertoires were generated with immunoSEQ multiplex PCR, while TCRdb's copy carries only in-frame clones and drops some. The table lists about 150,000 clones, around 94% of them singletons. Sequenced input: blood. Source of these receptors: a woman between 18 and 29 years old in good health.

The J gene is TRBJ2-1, the V gene TRBV6-6; D unclear. This CDR3 contains 15 residues. Germline CDR1 is MNHNY and CDR2 is SVGAGI (reference sequence). Trimming pared 6 bases from V and 0 bases from J, leaving 12 bases between. The CDR3 here is CASRQHRSSYNEQFF. DNA of the CDR3: TGTGCCAGCAGACAACACCGAAGCTCCTACAATGAGCAGTTCTTC.

The rearrangement uses TRBV6-5 and TRBJ1-1; D uncertain. Trimming stripped 3 bases from V and 0 bases from J, with 5 bases between. Germline V gene data show CDR1 as MNHEY and CDR2 as SVGAGI. CDR3 length: 13 residues. The CDR3 protein is CASSYNLNTEAFF. CDR3 nucleotide sequence: TGTGCCAGCAGTTATAACCTGAACACTGAAGCTTTCTTT.

The V gene is TRBV6-2 or TRBV6-3, the J gene TRBJ1-2; 8 bases are shared with TRBD1. V gave up 5 bases and J gave up 5 bases; unmatched junction bases: 13. Germline V gene data show CDR1 as MNHEY and CDR2 as SVGEGT. The CDR3 has 16 amino acids. CDR3 sequence reads: CASSPNPGTGAYGYTF. In DNA, the CDR3 is TGTGCCAGCAGTCCAAACCCTGGGACAGGAGCTTATGGCTACACCTTC.

The chain joins TRBV18 to TRBJ1-1; D is unclear. This CDR3 region has 13 residues. V shed 5 bases and J shed 1 base, with 8 bases lying between them. Germline values: CDR1 KGHSH, CDR2 LQKENI. CDR3 in DNA: TGTGCCAGCTCATCGGGCCAGAACACTGAAGCTTTCTTT. As protein: CASSSGQNTEAFF. Supplemented by reference TRBV18 and TRBJ1-1, the full variable domain reads NAGVMQNPRHLVRRRGQEARLRCSPMKGHSHVYWYRQLPEEGLKFMVYLQKENIIDESGMPKERFSAEFPKEGPSILRIQQVVRGDSAAYFCASSSGQNTEAFFGQGTRLTVV.

The chain has TRBV2 and TRBJ1-5; 10 nucleotides agree with TRBD1. Germline V gene lookup returns CDR1 SNHLY and CDR2 FYNNEI. The V and J ends lost 5 bases and 2 bases, in that order; junction bases with no gene match: 6. The CDR3 extends over 16 amino acids. The CDR3 loop reads CASSKTGGEGNQPQHF. CDR3 sequence (DNA): TGTGCCAGCAGTAAGACAGGGGGCGAAGGCAATCAGCCCCAGCATTTT.

The rearrangement joins TRBV27 to TRBJ2-7, with 9 bases fitting TRBD1. Germline CDR1 is MNHEY and CDR2 is SMNVEV (reference sequence). The CDR3 covers 15 residues. Germline trimming cut 5 bases from V and 1 base from J; bases unmatched to any gene: 6. The CDR3 DNA follows: TGTGCCAGCAGTCCCGGACAGGGGATATCCTACGAGCAGTACTTC. It is translated as CASSPGQGISYEQYF.

The V and J genes are TRBV7-3 and TRBJ1-4, with unresolved D. This CDR3 region has 13 residues. The V gene's germline CDR1 is SGHTA and CDR2 FQGTGA. Trimming pared 2 bases from V and 8 bases from J, leaving 9 bases between. The CDR3 protein is CASSLGPPEKLFF. CDR3 nucleotides: TGTGCCAGCAGCTTAGGGCCCCCGGAAAAACTGTTTTTT.

The rearrangement joins TRBV6-2 or TRBV6-3 to TRBJ2-3; D is undetermined. The CDR3 has 16 amino acids. Between the trimmed V and J ends, which lost 0 bases and 2 bases, there was a span of 12 bases. The germline gives CDR1 MNHEY, CDR2 SVGEGT. CDR3 amino acids: CASSYSPASYTDTQYF. In DNA, the CDR3 is TGTGCCAGCAGTTACTCGCCGGCTTCTTACACAGATACGCAGTATTTT.

This clone was detected only once. The rearrangement joins TRBV6-5 to TRBJ2-1; TRBD2 agrees at 12 bases. V was pared by 5 bases and J by 6 bases, with 5 bases of the junction left unmatched. Germline V gives CDR1 MNHEY, CDR2 SVGAGI. This CDR3 comprises 15 residues. The CDR3 DNA reads TGTGCCAGCAGTCGGTCTAGCGGGAGGGCCAATGAGCAGTTCTTC. This translates into CASSRSSGRANEQFF.

The chain is built from TRBV6-5 and TRBJ1-1; D call uncertain. Deletions cut 6 bases from V and 4 bases from J, with 9 bases between. The germline gives CDR1 MNHEY, CDR2 SVGAGI. The CDR3 loop spans 12 amino acids. CDR3 bases: TGTGCCAGCAGAATAGGAGGCACTGAAGCTTTCTTT. Translated: CASRIGGTEAFF.

This clone was seen once. The chain is built from TRBV27 and TRBJ2-1; 10 bases agree with TRBD1. The CDR3 length is 15 residues. Germline assignment: CDR1 MNHEY and CDR2 SMNVEV (reference sequence). J gave up 6 bases and V 6 bases, and 8 bases lay outside the gene matches. CDR3 residues: CASSASGQGSNEQFF. DNA of the CDR3: TGTGCCAGCAGCGCCTCGGGACAGGGGTCCAATGAGCAGTTCTTC.

The J gene is TRBJ2-7, the V gene TRBV27; TRBD2 is a possible D gene (5 bases). The CDR3 is made up of 15 amino acids. Trimming cost V 2 bases and J 2 bases, with 13 bases left between them. Germline CDR1 is MNHEY and CDR2 is SMNVEV (reference sequence). The CDR3 DNA reads TGTGCCAGCAGTTTAGCCGGGAACGCGCCCTACGAGCAGTACTTC. It is translated as CASSLAGNAPYEQYF.

V is TRBV5-6 and J is TRBJ1-1; D may be TRBD1 (5 bases). This CDR3 spans 14 amino acids. The V and J ends lost 1 base and 5 bases respectively, with 12 bases between them. Germline V gene lookup returns CDR1 SGHDT and CDR2 YYEEEE. The CDR3 region is CASSLNFGGTEAFF. In nucleotides, the CDR3 is TGTGCCAGCAGCTTGAATTTCGGGGGAACTGAAGCTTTCTTT.

The chain uses TRBV3-1 (or the pseudogene TRBV3-2) and TRBJ1-3; the D is unclear. Trimming removed 1 base at V and 0 bases at J, with 4 bases between. This CDR3 region has 14 residues. The germline CDR1 and CDR2 sequences are LGHDT and YNNKEL (reference sequence). The CDR3 is CASSQGHSGNTIYF. As DNA, the CDR3 is TGTGCCAGCAGCCAAGGGCACTCTGGAAACACCATATATTTT.

This rearrangement joins TRBV18 to TRBJ1-2; D possibly corresponds to TRBD1 (5 bases). V was cut by 3 bases and J by 3 bases, with 14 bases left in between. The CDR3 consists of 15 residues. The V gene's germline CDR1 is KGHSH and CDR2 LQKENI. The CDR3 loop reads CASSPQPGTDYGYTF. The CDR3 DNA is TGTGCCAGCTCACCCCAGCCCGGGACCGACTATGGCTACACCTTC.

CDR3 sequence: CASSKWDRENEKLFF. Here the CDR3 DNA reads TGTGCCAGCAGCAAATGGGACAGGGAAAATGAAAAACTGTTTTTT. The gene calls are TRBV21-1 and TRBJ1-4; TRBD1, the table's D call, lacks a check against the DNA. TRBV21-1 is classified as a pseudogene. The CDR3 runs to 15 residues.

This clone occurred a few times. The same CDR3 also results from other DNA sequences found in this sample. The chain combines TRBV7-2 with TRBJ2-1, with TRBD2 matching 9 bases. With 3 bases clipped from V and 3 bases from J, the junction kept 0 bases outside the gene matches. In germline, CDR1 is SGHTA, CDR2 FQGNSA. The CDR3 loop spans 14 amino acids. The CDR3 protein is CASSFSGSYNEQFF. CDR3 sequence (DNA): TGTGCCAGCAGCTTTAGCGGGAGCTACAATGAGCAGTTCTTC.

This chain joins TRBV6-1 and TRBJ1-1; TRBD1 matches 7 bases. Trimming removed 2 bases from V and 0 bases from J; junction bases left unmatched: 6. The CDR3 runs 16 residues. CDR1 is MNHNS and CDR2 is SASEGT in the germline V gene. The CDR3: CASSEQGGTMNTEAFF. Here the CDR3 DNA reads TGTGCCAGCAGTGAACAGGGGGGGACTATGAACACTGAAGCTTTCTTT.

The chain employs TRBV11-2 and TRBJ2-1; D is possibly TRBD2 (5 bases). The germline gives CDR1 SGHAT, CDR2 FQNNGV. V was cut by 3 bases and J by 10 bases, with 13 bases left in between. The CDR3 sequence is 13 residues long. CDR3 in amino acids: CASSLRVYPEQFF. The CDR3 region has the DNA TGTGCCAGCAGCTTGAGGGTCTATCCCGAGCAGTTCTTC. Drawing the rest from reference TRBV11-2 and TRBJ2-1, the complete variable domain is EAGVAQSPRYKIIEKRQSVAFWCNPISGHATLYWYQQILGQGPKLLIQFQNNGVVDDSQLPKDRFSAERLKGVDSTLKIQPAKLEDSAVYLCASSLRVYPEQFFGPGTRLTVL.

The chain employs TRBV6-5 and TRBJ1-1; D ambiguous. The V end lost 6 bases, the J end lost 3 bases, and 11 bases lay between the germline ends. This CDR3 has 13 residues. Germline CDR1 and CDR2: MNHEY and SVGAGI. The CDR3: CASRGIADTEAFF. In nucleotides, the CDR3 is TGTGCCAGCAGGGGTATTGCAGACACTGAAGCTTTCTTT.

The genes are TRBV7-3 and TRBJ2-3; D uncertain. This CDR3 comprises 14 residues. Trimming left V 2 bases short and J 2 bases short, with 8 bases between. CDR1 and CDR2 from the germline V gene are SGHTA and FQGTGA. The CDR3 DNA reads TGTGCCAGCAGCTTAGGACGAATCACAGATACGCAGTATTTT. It specifies CASSLGRITDTQYF.

The chain joins TRBV10-3 to TRBJ2-1; TRBD1 agrees at 7 bases. This CDR3 has 14 amino acids. The J segment lost 10 bases and the V segment lost 3 bases, leaving 9 bases of the junction unmatched. Germline V lookup: CDR1 ENHRY, CDR2 SYGVKD. The CDR3 loop reads CAISDPTGVKEQFF. CDR3 nucleotides: TGTGCCATCAGTGATCCTACAGGGGTAAAGGAGCAGTTCTTC.

The chain combines TRBV6-1 with TRBJ1-2; D unclear. V lost 2 bases and J 5 bases, leaving 15 bases between the germline ends. Per germline, CDR1 MNHNS and CDR2 SASEGT. This CDR3 region has 15 residues. The CDR3 nucleotides read TGTGCCAGCAGTGAAACCCCCGCTGGGTCATATGGCTACACCTTC. Translating it yields CASSETPAGSYGYTF.

The chain carries TRBV18 and TRBJ1-2; D gene unclear. Germline V lookup: CDR1 KGHSH, CDR2 LQKENI. The CDR3 extends over 13 amino acids. Trimming took off 3 bases at V and 3 bases at J, with 8 bases between the two ends. CDR3 protein: CASSPAADYGYTF. CDR3 coding DNA: TGTGCCAGCTCACCGGCGGCCGACTATGGCTACACCTTC.

This clone was counted between two and nine times. CDR3 sequence reads: CASSGTGSNQPQHF. CDR3 DNA: TGTGCCAGCAGCGGGACAGGGAGCAATCAGCCCCAGCATTTT. The J gene is TRBJ1-5, the V gene TRBV6-2 or TRBV6-3; 9 nucleotides agree with TRBD1. The CDR3 is 14 amino acids. V was clipped by 6 bases and J by 1 base; unmatched bases: 1. Germline V gives CDR1 MNHEY, CDR2 SVGEGT.

This chain uses TRBV20-1 with TRBJ1-5; 8 bases fit TRBD1. V lost 3 bases to trimming and J lost 11 bases; unmatched junction nucleotides: 12. CDR3 length equals 14 residues. CDR1 DFQATT and CDR2 SNEGSKA come from the germline V gene (reference sequence). The CDR3 DNA sequence: TGCAGTGCTAGTGAGCGGACAGGGAAACCGACCCAGCATTTT. It specifies CSASERTGKPTQHF.

The V gene is TRBV15, the J gene TRBJ2-5; TRBD2 aligns across 7 bases. Germline CDR1 and CDR2: LNHNV and YYDKDF (reference sequence). This CDR3 is 14 amino acids long. V lost 0 bases and J lost 7; bases outside the gene matches: 5. The CDR3 loop reads CATSRDGGDRTQYF. CDR3 sequence (DNA): TGTGCCACCAGCAGAGATGGGGGGGATCGGACCCAGTACTTC. The full variable domain, rest sourced from reference TRBV15 and TRBJ2-5, is DAMVIQNPRYQVTQFGKPVTLSCSQTLNHNVMYWYQQKSSQAPKLLFHYYDKDFNNEADTPDNFQSRRPNTSFCFLDIRSPGLGDTAMYLCATSRDGGDRTQYFGPGTRLLVL.

The chain combines TRBV13 with TRBJ1-1; 10 nucleotides line up with TRBD1. V lost 5 bases, J lost 1 base, and 10 bases stayed unmatched. The CDR3 is 17 residues long. Per the germline V gene, CDR1 is PRHDT and CDR2 is FYEKMQ (reference sequence). The DNA for the CDR3 is TGTGCCAGCAGCCGCATAGGGGACAGGGGCGGGAACACTGAAGCTTTCTTT. This translates into CASSRIGDRGGNTEAFF.

The CDR3: CASSIGLAGYTDTQYF. For the CDR3, the DNA is TGTGCCAGCAGCATCGGACTAGCGGGGTACACAGATACGCAGTATTTT. This chain uses TRBV5-6 with TRBJ2-3, with TRBD2 matching 12 bases. Germline lookup yields CDR1 SGHDT and CDR2 YYEEEE. The length of the CDR3 is 16 residues. After removal of 4 bases from V and 2 bases from J, the junction contained 5 bases not matched to a gene.